The 15 T cell receptor beta chains presented below share a single source sample, sequenced in a study of T cells after yellow fever vaccination. TCRdb used MiXCR to reprocess the 5' RACE reads, holding one entry per CDR3 protein. The table records hundreds of thousands of distinct CDR3 sequences, roughly 5% of them present only once. The specimen was CD4+ T cells sorted from PBMCs, collected on the day of the yellow fever booster vaccination. These receptors all stem from a man in his late teens or twenties who received the YFV17D yellow fever vaccine.

This clonotype came up a few times. J is TRBJ2-5 and V is TRBV4-1, with a tentative D call TRBD2 (5 bases). Germline values: CDR1 MGHRA, CDR2 YSYEKL. The CDR3 has 16 amino acids. V dropped 1 base and J dropped 2 bases, with 14 bases sitting between them. DNA for the CDR3: TGCGCCAGCAGCCAAGGAGAGGGAGAGGGACAAGAGACCCAGTACTTC. Translated, it gives CASSQGEGEGQETQYF.

This clonotype appeared a few times. The rearrangement uses TRBV5-1 and TRBJ2-6; D tentatively reads TRBD1 or TRBD2 (5 bases each). The V gene lost 0 bases and the J gene lost 4 bases, with 11 bases spanning the gap. Germline V gene data show CDR1 as SGHRS and CDR2 as YFSETQ. CDR3 length equals 16 residues. CDR3 nucleotide sequence: TGCGCCAGCAGCTTGGAGAGGGGATCCGGGGCCAACGTCCTGACTTTC. It encodes CASSLERGSGANVLTF.

This chain connects TRBV9 to TRBJ1-2; D remains unclear. This CDR3 has 13 amino acids. Looked up from germline, CDR1 is SGDLS and CDR2 is YYNGEE. With 2 bases removed from V and 8 bases from J, the gap between germline ends came to 13 bases. The CDR3 DNA reads TGTGCCAGCAGCGTGGTGGAGAGTTTGGGCTACACCTTC. Residues: CASSVVESLGYTF.

This clonotype was counted a few times. This sequence joins TRBV6-2 or TRBV6-3 and TRBJ1-1; D gene uncertain. The V gene lost 5 bases and the J gene lost 5 bases, with 9 bases spanning the gap. Germline-derived CDR1 and CDR2 are MNHEY and SVGEGT. This CDR3 region has 12 residues. The CDR3 DNA follows: TGTGCCAGCAGTCCGGGATATACTGAAGCTTTCTTT. It yields the protein CASSPGYTEAFF.

The sample holds many counts of this clonotype. This chain joins TRBV4-2 and TRBJ2-7; D remains unclear. The germline CDR1 and CDR2 sequences are LGHNA and YNFKEQ. The V gene lost 0 bases and the J gene lost 4 bases, with 4 bases spanning the gap. The length of the CDR3 is 12 residues. The CDR3 region has the DNA TGTGCCAGCAGCCAAGATAGATACGAGCAGTACTTC. This gives the protein CASSQDRYEQYF.

This clonotype was seen a handful of times. The V gene is TRBV28, the J gene TRBJ2-2; weak D call: TRBD2 (6 bases). Trimming cost V 5 bases and J 4 bases, with 14 bases left between them. The CDR3 is made up of 15 amino acids. Germline V gene sequence: CDR1 MDHEN, CDR2 SYDVKM. CDR3 loop: CASSAHTGGTGELFF. The CDR3 DNA reads TGTGCCAGCAGTGCCCATACCGGGGGCACCGGGGAGCTGTTTTTT.

This sequence joins TRBV5-1 and TRBJ2-5; 12 bases are shared with TRBD2. CDR3 length: 16 residues. Germline V CDR1 and CDR2: SGHRS, YFSETQ. V lost 4 bases and J lost 3; bases outside the gene matches: 7. As DNA, the CDR3 is TGCGCCAGCAGCGATCTAGCGGGGGGGCTAGAAGAGACCCAGTACTTC. This gives the protein CASSDLAGGLEETQYF. Full variable domain (remainder filled in from reference TRBV5-1 and TRBJ2-5): KAGVTQTPRYLIKTRGQQVTLSCSPISGHRSVSWYQQTPGQGLQFLFEYFSETQRNKGNFPGRFSGRQFSNSRSEMNVSTLELGDSALYLCASSDLAGGLEETQYFGPGTRLLVL.

This clonotype was seen a handful of times. The rearrangement uses TRBV4-1 and TRBJ2-7; the D gene is possibly TRBD1 (5 bases). The CDR3 runs to 16 residues. Germline V gene lookup returns CDR1 MGHRA and CDR2 YSYEKL. Trimming took off 4 bases at V and 0 bases at J, with 16 bases between the two ends. The CDR3 region has the DNA TGCGCCAGCAGCCTTTCCTGGACACAGAGCTCCTACGAGCAGTACTTC. It is translated as CASSLSWTQSSYEQYF.

This clonotype has more than one count but fewer than ten. The rearrangement uses TRBV20-1 and TRBJ2-5; 8 bases are shared with TRBD2. CDR1 and CDR2 (germline): DFQATT, SNEGSKA (reference sequence). V was clipped by 1 base and J by 0 bases; unmatched bases: 4. The CDR3 spans 15 residues. In DNA form, the CDR3 reads TGCAGTGCTAGAGTAGCGGGGCCGTACCAAGAGACCCAGTACTTC. Translated, it gives CSARVAGPYQETQYF.

The V and J genes are TRBV7-2 and TRBJ2-7; D tentatively reads TRBD1 or TRBD2 (5 bases each). V was shortened by 0 bases and J by 6 bases, with 9 bases between the two germline ends. Germline V CDR1 and CDR2: SGHTA, FQGNSA. This CDR3 region has 13 residues. The CDR3 region is CASSLARDGEQYV. CDR3 sequence (DNA): TGTGCCAGCAGCTTAGCTCGGGACGGCGAGCAGTACGTC.

This clonotype occurred many times. The J gene is TRBJ1-2, the V gene TRBV6-2 or TRBV6-3; TRBD1 agrees at 8 bases. The ends lost 2 bases at V and 4 bases at J; junction bases unmatched: 0. This CDR3 is built from 13 residues. Germline V gene lookup returns CDR1 MNHEY and CDR2 SVGEGT. The CDR3 DNA sequence: TGTGCCAGCAGTTACCAGGGGGCCTATGGCTACACCTTC. Translation gives CASSYQGAYGYTF.

J is TRBJ1-1 and V is TRBV29-1; the D is unclear. V was shortened by 5 bases and J by 4 bases, with 17 bases between the two germline ends. CDR1 is SQVTM, CDR2 ANQGSEA, per germline. The CDR3 runs 14 residues. The DNA for the CDR3 is TGCAGCGTTCACCCCCGGCAGGCGGCCACTGAAGCTTTCTTT. It encodes CSVHPRQAATEAFF.

This clonotype was counted ten times or more. The chain uses TRBV6-1 and TRBJ2-3, with D perhaps matching TRBD2 (5 bases). Germline values: CDR1 MNHNS, CDR2 SASEGT. The CDR3 covers 17 residues. V lost 3 bases and J lost 3, with 19 bases in between. The CDR3: CASSDPIAGLGTDTQYF. CDR3 bases: TGTGCCAGCAGTGACCCTATCGCGGGCCTGGGAACAGATACGCAGTATTTT.

This clonotype was seen at least ten times. The gene calls are TRBV4-2 and TRBJ2-7; 7 bases map to TRBD1. This CDR3 comprises 16 residues. Germline-derived CDR1 and CDR2 are LGHNA and YNFKEQ. V lost 0 bases, J lost 9 bases, and 14 bases stayed unmatched. CDR3 sequence: CASSQDRGGSLRGQYF. CDR3 bases: TGTGCCAGCAGCCAAGATAGAGGGGGCTCTCTACGAGGGCAGTACTTC.

This clonotype was picked up many times. The chain employs TRBV5-1 and TRBJ2-5; D possibly matches TRBD1 or TRBD2 (5 bases each). Germline V lookup: CDR1 SGHRS, CDR2 YFSETQ. The CDR3 sequence is 13 residues long. Deletions cut 3 bases from V and 3 bases from J, with 9 bases between. CDR3: CASSSGAEETQYF. The CDR3 DNA reads as TGCGCCAGCAGCTCCGGGGCGGAAGAGACCCAGTACTTC.